This paragraph reports one T cell receptor beta chain. The target antigen is unknown. The PCR had 60 Vbeta and 13 Jbeta primers. Here immunoSEQ multiplex PCR was the method, and the copy in TCRdb shows in-frame clones only, minus some. Among approximately 120,000 clones listed, roughly 85% were seen once. This record comes from a study of cytomegalovirus exposure and HLA in healthy donors. At the level of the study: Across 350 to 400 genotyped donors, around 82% landed in the Caucasian-associated ancestry cluster.

Though nominally healthy at sampling, donors likely had unrecorded immune exposures. Germline V gene data show CDR1 as SGHKS and CDR2 as YYEKEE (reference sequence). The V end was cut by 0 bases, the J end by 1 base, with 8 bases between. This CDR3 contains 15 residues. Study-level points and caveats: An apparent linkage of common viral pathogens to several of the most significant clusters emerged in a later analysis. In an earlier analysis, in approximately 630 donors, most V segments appeared productive either ~87% or ~30% of the time.

The sequence was obtained from a man between 18 and 29 years old in good health and CMV-seropositive. This chain connects TRBV5-5 to TRBJ1-5; D gene uncertain. Sequencing input: PBMCs. The CDR3 bases are TGTGCCAGCAGCTTGGACAGAGGGAGCAATCAGCCCCAGCATTTT. It specifies CASSLDRGSNQPQHF. The full variable domain, rest sourced from reference TRBV5-5 and TRBJ1-5, is DAGVTQSPTHLIKTRGQQVTLRCSPISGHKSVSWYQQVLGQGPQFIFQYYEKEERGRGNFPDRFSARQFPNYSSELNVNALLLGDSALYLCASSLDRGSNQPQHFGDGTRLSIL.